This TCR beta chain derives from a study of control samples from healthy donors and cancer patients. Germline V CDR1 and CDR2: SGHAT, FQNNGV. There are 15 residues in the CDR3. Trimming left V 7 bases short and J 6 bases short, with 19 bases between. TCRdb keeps only in-frame clones here, not all; method: immunoSEQ multiplex PCR. The sample includes 150,000 or so clones, roughly 94% seen only once; the top ten take around 6.1%. V gene TRBV11-2 combines with J gene TRBJ2-1, with D perhaps TRBD1 (6 bases). The specimen was blood. The source of this sequence is a man between 40 and 49 years old in good health. The CDR3 sequence is CASTLSSNRANEQFF. In DNA, the CDR3 is TGTGCCAGCACCCTTTCCTCTAACAGGGCCAATGAGCAGTTCTTC.